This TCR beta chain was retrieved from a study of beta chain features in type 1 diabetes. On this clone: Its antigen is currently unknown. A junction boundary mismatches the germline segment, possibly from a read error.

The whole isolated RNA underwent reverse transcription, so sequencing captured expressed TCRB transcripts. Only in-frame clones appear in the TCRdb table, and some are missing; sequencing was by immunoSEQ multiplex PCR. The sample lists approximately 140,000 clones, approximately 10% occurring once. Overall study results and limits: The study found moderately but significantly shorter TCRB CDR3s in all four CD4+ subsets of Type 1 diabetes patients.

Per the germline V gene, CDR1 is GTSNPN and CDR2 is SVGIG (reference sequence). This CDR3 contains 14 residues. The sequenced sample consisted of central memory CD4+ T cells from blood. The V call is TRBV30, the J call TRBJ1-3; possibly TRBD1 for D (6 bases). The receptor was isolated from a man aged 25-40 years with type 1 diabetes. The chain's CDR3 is CAWSPTGPGNTIYF. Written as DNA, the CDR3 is TGTGCCTGGAGTCCTACAGGGCCTGGGAACACCATATATTTT.